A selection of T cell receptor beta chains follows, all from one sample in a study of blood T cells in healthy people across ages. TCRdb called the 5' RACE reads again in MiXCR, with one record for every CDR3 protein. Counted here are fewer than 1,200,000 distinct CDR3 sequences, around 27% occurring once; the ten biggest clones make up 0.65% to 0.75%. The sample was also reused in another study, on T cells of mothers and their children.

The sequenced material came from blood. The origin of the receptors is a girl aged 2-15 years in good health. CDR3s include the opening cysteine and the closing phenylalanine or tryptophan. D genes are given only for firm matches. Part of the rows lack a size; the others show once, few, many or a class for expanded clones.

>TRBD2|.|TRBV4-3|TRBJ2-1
TGCGCCAGCAGCCAAGATGGATGGACTAGCGGGAACAATGAGCAGTTCTTC
CASSQDGWTSGNNEQFF
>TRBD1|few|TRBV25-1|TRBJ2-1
TGTGCCAGCACTGACCCAAACAGGGGGCTCGGGGTGAATGAGCAGTTCTTC
CASTDPNRGLGVNEQFF
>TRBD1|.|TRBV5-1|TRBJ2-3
TGCGCCAGCAGCGAGGAACAGGGGACGCAGTATTTT
CASSEEQGTQYF
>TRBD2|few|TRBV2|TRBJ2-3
TGTGCCAGCAGACCCAGCGGGAAGGGCACAGATACGCAGTATTTT
CASRPSGKGTDTQYF
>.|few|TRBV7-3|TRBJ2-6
TGTGCCAGCAGCTTAAACCCCAGGGCGGAATCTGGGGCCAACGTCCTGACTTTC
CASSLNPRAESGANVLTF
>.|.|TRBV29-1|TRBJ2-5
TGCAGCGGCCGCGGACTGACGATGATGTCGTCAGGACAAGAGACCCAGTACTTC
CSGRGLTMMSSGQETQYF
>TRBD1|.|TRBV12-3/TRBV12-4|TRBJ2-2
TGTGCCAGCAGTTTAAGGATGGGACAGGGGAGGTCGACCGGGGAGCTGTTTTTT
CASSLRMGQGRSTGELFF
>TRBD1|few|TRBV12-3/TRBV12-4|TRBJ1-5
TGTGCCAGCAGACGGGACAGGGTGAGCAATCAGCCCCAGCATTTT
CASRRDRVSNQPQHF
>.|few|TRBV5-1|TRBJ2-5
TGCGCCAGCGCTAGGTGGAGACGAGAGACCCAGTACTTC
CASARWRRETQYF
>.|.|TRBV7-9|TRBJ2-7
TGTGCCAGCAGCTCGATAGGGCGGAAAGTCGACTACGAGCAGTACTTC
CASSSIGRKVDYEQYF
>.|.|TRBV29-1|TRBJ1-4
TGCAGAGCTAGACCCCGGGACGGAGATAATGAAAAACTGTTTTTT
CRARPRDGDNEKLFF
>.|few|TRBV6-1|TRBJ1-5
TGTGCCAGCAGTGTGATTCCAGAATATAGCAATCAGCCCCAGCATTTT
CASSVIPEYSNQPQHF
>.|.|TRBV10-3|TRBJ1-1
TGTGCCATCACAGGGGCGCACACTGAAGCTTTCTTT
CAITGAHTEAFF
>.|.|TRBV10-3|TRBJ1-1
TGTGCCATCAGTGAGGGGGTCACTGAAGCTTTCTTT
CAISEGVTEAFF
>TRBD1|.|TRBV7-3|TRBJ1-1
TGTGCCAGCAGCTTGGACAGGGCTAGTGCTGAAGCTTTCTTT
CASSLDRASAEAFF
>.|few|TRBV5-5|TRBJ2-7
TGTGCCAGCAGCTTGGTTCTTGACGAGCAGTACTTC
CASSLVLDEQYF
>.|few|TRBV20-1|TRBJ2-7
TGCAGTGCGGCCAGGGGTGTGTTAGCCTCCGGGCCGCCCTACGAGCAGTACTTC
CSAARGVLASGPPYEQYF
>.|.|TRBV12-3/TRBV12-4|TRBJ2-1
TGTGCCAGCAGTTGGCTGAGCGCGGGCTACAATGAGCAGTTCTTC
CASSWLSAGYNEQFF
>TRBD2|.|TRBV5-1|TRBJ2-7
TGCGCCAGCAGCTTGGCCTGGGGACTAGACTCCTACGAGCAGTACTTC
CASSLAWGLDSYEQYF
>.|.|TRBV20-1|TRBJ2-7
TGCAGTGCTACCATGGACATGTTCTACGAGCAGTACTTC
CSATMDMFYEQYF
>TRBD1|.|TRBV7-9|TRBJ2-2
TGTGCCAGCAGCCTGTCGGTCGACAGGGGGCTAGGGGAGCTGTTTTTT
CASSLSVDRGLGELFF
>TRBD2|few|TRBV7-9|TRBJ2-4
TGTGCCAGCAGCTTACCCGAGGGAGGGGAAAACATTCAGTACTTC
CASSLPEGGENIQYF
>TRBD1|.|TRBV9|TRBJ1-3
TGTGCCAGCAGCAAGCGCCGGGACAGGGAAACTGGAAACACCATATATTTT
CASSKRRDRETGNTIYF
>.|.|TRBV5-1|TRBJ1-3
TGCGCCAGCAGCTTGGTCCCAGGAATTGGAAACACCATATATTTT
CASSLVPGIGNTIYF
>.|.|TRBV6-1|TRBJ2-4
TGTGCCAGCAGTGAGGAGGCCACTTATCGAAACATTCAGTACTTC
CASSEEATYRNIQYF
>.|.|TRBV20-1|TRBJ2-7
TGCAGTGCTAAGGCGGACAGCGACTCCGAGCAGTACTTC
CSAKADSDSEQYF
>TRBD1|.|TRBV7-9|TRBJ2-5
TGTGCCAGCAGCCTCTGGACAGGTCCTTTGGAGACCCAGTACTTC
CASSLWTGPLETQYF
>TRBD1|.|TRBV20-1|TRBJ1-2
TGCAGTGCTATCCTACAGGGGCGAGGCCGTACGATGCATGACTATGGCTACACCTTC
CSAILQGRGRTMHDYGYTF
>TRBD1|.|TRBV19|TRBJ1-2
TGTGCCAGTAGTACCGGGACAGCCTATGGCTACACCTTC
CASSTGTAYGYTF
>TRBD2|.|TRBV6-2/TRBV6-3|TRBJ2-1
TGTGCCAGCAGTTACGCACTAGCGGGAGGACTATCCTACAATGAGCAGTTCTTC
CASSYALAGGLSYNEQFF
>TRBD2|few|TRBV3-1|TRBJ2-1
TGTGCCAGCAGCCAAGATGGGTGGTCTAGCGGAAAATCTAGCTCCTACAATGAGCAGTTCTTC
CASSQDGWSSGKSSSYNEQFF
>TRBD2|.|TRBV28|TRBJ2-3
TGTGCCAGCAGCTCTTTTTTCGAGGACGGCGGGAGGGTAACAGATACGCAGTATTTT
CASSSFFEDGGRVTDTQYF
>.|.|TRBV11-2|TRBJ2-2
TGTGCCAGCAGCACCGAGGGGACCGGGGAGCTGTTTTTT
CASSTEGTGELFF
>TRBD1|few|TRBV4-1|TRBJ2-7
TGCGCCAGCAGCCAAGGTCCGGGACAGGATTTGTACGAGCAGTACTTC
CASSQGPGQDLYEQYF
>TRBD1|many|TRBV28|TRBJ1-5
TGTGCCAGCAGTTCGGACAGGGAGAATCAACCCCAGCATTTT
CASSSDRENQPQHF
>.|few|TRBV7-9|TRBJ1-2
TGCGCCAGCAGCCCCGGAACAGTAAACTATGGCTACACCTTC
CASSPGTVNYGYTF
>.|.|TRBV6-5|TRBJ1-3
TGTGCCAGCAGAAGTAATATTTTTTTCGGTGGGGAGAGTGCTGGAAACACCATATATTTT
CASRSNIFFGGESAGNTIYF
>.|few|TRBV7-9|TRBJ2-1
TGTGCCAGCAGCTTATCTGGCGGTTTGTCCCAGGTAGCGGATTTTGAGCAGTTCTTC
CASSLSGGLSQVADFEQFF
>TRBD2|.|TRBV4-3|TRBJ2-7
TGCGCCAGCAGCCACGGCGGGGGAAGCTACGAGCAGTACTTC
CASSHGGGSYEQYF
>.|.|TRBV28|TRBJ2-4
TGTGCCAGCAGTTTTGAGGGGGGAAACATTCAGTACTTC
CASSFEGGNIQYF
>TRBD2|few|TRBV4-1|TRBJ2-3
TGCGCCAGCAGCCATGGACCGGGACTAGCGGGACTCGCAGATACGCAGTATTTT
CASSHGPGLAGLADTQYF
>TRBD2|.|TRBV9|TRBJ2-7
TGTGCCAGCAGCGTTTCGACTAGCGGGGGGTACGAGCAGTACTTC
CASSVSTSGGYEQYF
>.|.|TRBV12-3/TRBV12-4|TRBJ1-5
TGTGCCAGCAGCACTAACGAAAGGTCTGAACCTAGCAATCAGCCCCAGCATTTT
CASSTNERSEPSNQPQHF
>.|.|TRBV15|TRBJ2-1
TGTGCCACCAGCAGAGACCGAGGGGAACCAGATGAGCAGTTCTTC
CATSRDRGEPDEQFF
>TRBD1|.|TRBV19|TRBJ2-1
TGTGCCAGTAGCACTGGGACAGGCAATGAGCAGTTCTTC
CASSTGTGNEQFF
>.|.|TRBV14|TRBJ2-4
TGTGCCAGCAGCCAAGAGGGGGGCACCGGAAGATGGGAAAACATTCAGTACTTC
CASSQEGGTGRWENIQYF
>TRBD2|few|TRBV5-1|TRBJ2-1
TGCGCCAGCAGACTTACTAGCGGGGGCCTCCCCTACAATGAGCAGTTCTTC
CASRLTSGGLPYNEQFF
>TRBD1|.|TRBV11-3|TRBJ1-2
TGTGCCAGCAGCCAGGGACAGGGGATCGATGGCTACACCTTC
CASSQGQGIDGYTF
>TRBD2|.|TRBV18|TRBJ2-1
TGTGCCAGCTCACCACTGCGGGAGTATGAGCAGTTCTTC
CASSPLREYEQFF
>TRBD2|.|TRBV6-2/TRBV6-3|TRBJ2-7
TGTGCCAGCAGAGAGAGTAATCCTAGCGGGAGGCTCACCGAGCAGTACTTC
CASRESNPSGRLTEQYF
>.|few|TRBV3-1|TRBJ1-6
TGTGCCAGCAGCCAAGAGGGGCGGGCTTATAATTCACCCCTCCACTTT
CASSQEGRAYNSPLHF
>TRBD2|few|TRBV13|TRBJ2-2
TGTGCCAGCAGTTCTAGCGGGAGCACCGGGGAGCTGTTTTTT
CASSSSGSTGELFF
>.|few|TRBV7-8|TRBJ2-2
TGTGCCAGCAGCTTATCACACAAGGACACCGGGGAGCTGTTTTTT
CASSLSHKDTGELFF
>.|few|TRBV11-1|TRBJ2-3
TGTGCCAGCACCTTCCGGTTCGACGGTACGCAGTATTTT
CASTFRFDGTQYF
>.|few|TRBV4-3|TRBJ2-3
TGCGCCAGCAGCCAAGGGGCCGGGACCGCTCTACTACATTTT
CASSQGAGTALLHF
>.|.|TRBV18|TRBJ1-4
TGTGCCAGCTCACCACCGGCTAATGAAAAACTGTTTTTT
CASSPPANEKLFF
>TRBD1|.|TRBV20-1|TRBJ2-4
TGCAGTGCTGTCCCGGGACAGGGAAACAAAAACATTCAGTACTTC
CSAVPGQGNKNIQYF
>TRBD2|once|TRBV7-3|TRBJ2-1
TGTGCCAGCAGCTTGACCGGGACTAGGGACAATGAGCAGTTCTTC
CASSLTGTRDNEQFF